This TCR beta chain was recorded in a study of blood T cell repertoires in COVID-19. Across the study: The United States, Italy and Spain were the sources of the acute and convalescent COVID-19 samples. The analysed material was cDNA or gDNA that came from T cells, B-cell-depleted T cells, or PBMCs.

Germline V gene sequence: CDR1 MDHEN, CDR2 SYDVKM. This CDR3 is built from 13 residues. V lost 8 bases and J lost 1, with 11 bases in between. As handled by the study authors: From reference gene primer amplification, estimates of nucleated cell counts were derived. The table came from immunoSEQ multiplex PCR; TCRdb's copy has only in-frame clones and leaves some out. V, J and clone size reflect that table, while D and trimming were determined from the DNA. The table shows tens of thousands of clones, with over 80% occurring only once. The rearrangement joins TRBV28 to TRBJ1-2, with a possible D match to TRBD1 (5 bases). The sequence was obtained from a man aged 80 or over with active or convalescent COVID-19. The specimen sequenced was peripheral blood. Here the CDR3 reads CASGSGGNYGYTF. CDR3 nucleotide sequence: TGTGCCAGCGGGTCCGGGGGTAACTATGGCTACACCTTC.